The next 5 T cell receptor beta chains were all read from a single sample in a study of shared clonotypes between healthy human individuals. Data came from immunoSEQ multiplex PCR; TCRdb stores just in-frame clones and leaves some out. The sample yields roughly 500,000 clones, more than 65% seen once. The sequenced sample was PBMCs. The receptor source for this set is a woman aged 40 to 50 in good health. Some clones in this sample may be carry-over from other donors' samples.

This clone was found once. The V gene is TRBV4-3, the J gene TRBJ2-7; TRBD2 might be the D (5 bases). CDR3 length equals 16 residues. V was clipped by 0 bases and J by 0 bases, with 12 bases between them. Germline values: CDR1 LGHNA, CDR2 YSLEER. This chain's CDR3 is CASSQDPGSSSYEQYF. The CDR3 coding sequence is TGCGCCAGCAGCCAAGATCCGGGGTCGAGCTCCTACGAGCAGTACTTC.

This chain uses TRBV7-3 with TRBJ2-3; no clear D gene. Germline V CDR1 and CDR2: SGHTA, FQGTGA. CDR3 length: 13 amino acids. The V gene lost 5 bases and the J gene lost 4 bases, with 10 bases spanning the gap. The CDR3 DNA reads TGTGCCAGCAGCCCCCCGTCAGCAGATACGCAGTATTTT. Encoded protein: CASSPPSADTQYF.

The chain couples TRBV20-1 to TRBJ2-2; D is ambiguous. Germline CDR1 is DFQATT and CDR2 is SNEGSKA (reference sequence). The CDR3 consists of 11 residues. V was cut by 3 bases and J by 4 bases, with 3 bases left in between. CDR3: CSASTTGELFF. In nucleotides, the CDR3 is TGCAGTGCTAGCACCACCGGGGAGCTGTTTTTT.

The chain uses TRBV7-9 and TRBJ2-7; D not certain. Germline V gene data show CDR1 as SEHNR and CDR2 as FQNEAQ (reference sequence). V was pared by 1 base and J by 8 bases, with 12 bases between. CDR3 length equals 13 residues. The CDR3 protein is CASSLGVIGQQYF. Written as DNA, the CDR3 is TGTGCCAGCAGCTTAGGGGTGATCGGGCAGCAGTACTTC.

This chain connects TRBV7-9 to TRBJ2-3; the D gene is possibly TRBD1 (6 bases). V was pared by 4 bases and J by 3 bases, with 11 bases between. The CDR3 is 14 residues long. CDR1 is SEHNR, CDR2 FQNEAQ, per germline (reference sequence). Here the CDR3 reads CASSWKGETDTQYF. Written as DNA, the CDR3 is TGTGCCAGCAGCTGGAAGGGGGAGACAGATACGCAGTATTTT.